The 13 T cell receptor beta chains listed next were all sequenced from one sample in a study of cytotoxic CD8 clonotypes in ibrutinib-treated CLL. TCRdb's copy holds only in-frame clones and misses some; the assay was immunoSEQ multiplex PCR. The repertoire holds about 310,000 clones, with roughly 79% as singletons. The source material was PBMCs, sampled before ibrutinib treatment. Receptors were obtained from a human donor with chronic lymphocytic leukemia.

V usage is TRBV30 and J usage is TRBJ2-7; 13 bases fit TRBD2. J gave up 3 bases and V 1 base, and 6 bases lay outside the gene matches. CDR3 length: 16 residues. Germline lookup yields CDR1 GTSNPN and CDR2 SVGIG (reference sequence). In nucleotides, the CDR3 is TGTGCCTGGAGTGAAACGGGACTAGCGGGGATCTACGAGCAGTACTTC. The encoded protein is CAWSETGLAGIYEQYF.

This clone was detected only a few times. J is TRBJ1-1 and V is TRBV28; unclear D gene. Germline values: CDR1 MDHEN, CDR2 SYDVKM. Trimming took off 1 base at V and 2 bases at J, with 8 bases between the two ends. CDR3 length: 14 residues. The CDR3 here is CASSLSQFNTEAFF. The CDR3 DNA is TGTGCCAGCAGTTTATCGCAGTTTAACACTGAAGCTTTCTTT.

The V call is TRBV10-3, the J call TRBJ2-7; 11 bases are a match to TRBD2. Germline loops: CDR1 ENHRY, CDR2 SYGVKD. V lost 3 bases and J lost 4; bases outside the gene matches: 5. This CDR3 is built from 15 residues. CDR3 coding DNA: TGTGCCATCAGTGACCCTAGCGGGAGGAGGTACGAGCAGTACTTC. It specifies CAISDPSGRRYEQYF.

The CDR3 reads CASSQGWVNTEAFF. CDR3 DNA sequence: TGTGCCAGCAGCCAAGGGTGGGTGAACACTGAAGCTTTCTTT. V gene TRBV9 combines with J gene TRBJ1-1; D not resolved. Trimming cost V 4 bases and J 0 bases, with 10 bases left between them. CDR1 and CDR2 from the germline V gene are SGDLS and YYNGEE. The length of the CDR3 is 14 residues.

The genes are TRBV19 and TRBJ1-1; the D gene is possibly TRBD1 (5 bases). Trimming cost V 2 bases and J 6 bases, with 19 bases left between them. The CDR3 loop spans 16 amino acids. CDR1 and CDR2 (germline): LNHDA, SQIVND (reference sequence). The chain's CDR3 is CASSIFLGRGRAEAFF. CDR3 nucleotides: TGTGCCAGTAGTATATTCCTTGGACGGGGACGGGCTGAAGCTTTCTTT. Full variable domain (missing parts from reference TRBV19 and TRBJ1-1): DGGITQSPKYLFRKEGQNVTLSCEQNLNHDAMYWYRQDPGQGLRLIYYSQIVNDFQKGDIAEGYSVSREKKESFPLTVTSAQKNPTAFYLCASSIFLGRGRAEAFFGQGTRLTVV.

The J gene is TRBJ2-3, the V gene TRBV27; unclear D gene. The CDR3 loop spans 15 amino acids. Trimming took 1 base from V and 6 from J, leaving 14 bases between them. Germline CDR1 MNHEY, CDR2 SMNVEV (reference sequence). The CDR3 region has the DNA TGTGCCAGCAGTTTATTCACGGGCCCAGTGGATACGCAGTATTTT. Protein: CASSLFTGPVDTQYF.

The chain links TRBV7-3 to TRBJ2-1; 12 bases are a match to TRBD2. Germline trimming cut 7 bases from V and 5 bases from J; bases unmatched to any gene: 6. The CDR3 has 15 amino acids. In germline, CDR1 is SGHTA, CDR2 FQGTGA. CDR3: CASTPTSGSDNEQFF. In DNA, the CDR3 is TGTGCCAGCACCCCGACTAGCGGGAGTGACAATGAGCAGTTCTTC. Drawing the rest from reference TRBV7-3 and TRBJ2-1, the complete variable domain is GAGVSQTPSNKVTEKGKYVELRCDPISGHTALYWYRQSLGQGPEFLIYFQGTGAADDSGLPNDRFFAVRPEGSVSTLKIQRTERGDSAVYLCASTPTSGSDNEQFFGPGTRLTVL.

V is TRBV2 and J is TRBJ2-1; 8 bases are a match to TRBD2. Per germline, CDR1 SNHLY and CDR2 FYNNEI. This CDR3 is 13 amino acids long. The trim removed 6 bases at V and 8 bases at J, leaving 6 bases unmatched. CDR3 in amino acids: CASRYTGGHEQFF. The CDR3 DNA follows: TGTGCCAGCAGGTATACGGGAGGGCATGAGCAGTTCTTC.

This chain joins TRBV9 and TRBJ1-4; 7 bases match TRBD1. V lost 3 bases to trimming and J lost 4 bases; unmatched junction nucleotides: 6. Germline V gene sequence: CDR1 SGDLS, CDR2 YYNGEE. CDR3 size: 15 residues. The CDR3 nucleotides read TGTGCCAGCAGCGGAGGGACAGACCTTAATGAAAAACTGTTTTTT. Translation: CASSGGTDLNEKLFF.

V usage is TRBV5-1 and J usage is TRBJ2-3, with D possibly called TRBD1 or TRBD2 (5 bases each). The CDR3 covers 15 residues. Trimming took 5 bases from V and 7 from J, leaving 20 bases between them. The germline gives CDR1 SGHRS, CDR2 YFSETQ. Here the CDR3 DNA reads TGCGCCAGCAGTCTTCCCGGGACGGCTCGATATACGCAGTATTTT. This gives the protein CASSLPGTARYTQYF.

The chain joins TRBV5-4 to TRBJ2-5, with TRBD2 identical over 10 bases. The trim removed 0 bases at V and 2 bases at J, leaving 13 bases unmatched. In germline, CDR1 is SGHNT, CDR2 YYREEE (reference sequence). This CDR3 region has 19 residues. CDR3 region: CASSLATVAGGRLQETQYF. CDR3 DNA: TGTGCCAGCAGCTTGGCCACGGTAGCGGGAGGTCGTCTTCAAGAGACCCAGTACTTC.

This sequence joins TRBV7-2 and TRBJ2-7; 7 bases agree with TRBD2. CDR1 and CDR2 (germline): SGHTA, FQGNSA. With 1 base clipped from V and 1 base from J, the junction kept 7 bases outside the gene matches. The CDR3 spans 16 residues. The CDR3 sequence: CASSLGLAVGSYEQYF. Here the CDR3 DNA reads TGTGCCAGCAGCTTAGGGCTAGCGGTTGGGTCCTACGAGCAGTACTTC.

The gene calls are TRBV14 and TRBJ2-1; 10 positions agree with TRBD2. The CDR3 is 14 residues long. Germline loops: CDR1 SGHDN, CDR2 FVKESK. Trimming cost V 1 base and J 6 bases; bases outside gene matches: 0. CDR3 in DNA: TGTGCCAGCAGCCAAGGACTAGCGGGCAATGAGCAGTTCTTC. This translates into CASSQGLAGNEQFF.